A single sample is the source of the 25 T cell receptor beta chains below, sequenced in a study of blood T cell repertoires in COVID-19. This table comes from immunoSEQ multiplex PCR, and its TCRdb copy is limited to in-frame clones, with some not included. The table lists about 130,000 clones, roughly 83% of them singletons. The sequencing sample was made of peripheral blood. These TCRs come from a woman aged 25 to 39 who had recovered from COVID-19.

The chain has TRBV30 and TRBJ1-1; 8 bases match TRBD1. Germline V gene sequence: CDR1 GTSNPN, CDR2 SVGIG (reference sequence). The length of the CDR3 is 16 residues. V lost 2 bases and J lost 1; bases outside the gene matches: 9. The CDR3 bases are TGTGCCTGGAGTTTAAAAGCCGGGACAGGGAACACTGAAGCTTTCTTT. Its protein is CAWSLKAGTGNTEAFF.

This rearrangement joins TRBV3-1 (or the pseudogene TRBV3-2) to TRBJ1-4, with D tentatively TRBD1 (6 bases). Germline lookup yields CDR1 LGHDT and CDR2 YNNKEL (reference sequence). The V gene lost 2 bases and the J gene lost 0 bases, with 16 bases spanning the gap. The CDR3 loop spans 18 amino acids. In nucleotides, the CDR3 is TGTGCCAGCAGCCAAAGGAACCCACAGGGATCAACTAATGAAAAACTGTTTTTT. Encoded protein: CASSQRNPQGSTNEKLFF.

This chain uses TRBV5-4 with TRBJ1-2, with D tentatively TRBD1 (6 bases). The ends were cut back, 4 bases at V and 4 bases at J, with 14 bases in the middle. The CDR3 covers 14 residues. CDR1 and CDR2 from the germline V gene are SGHNT and YYREEE (reference sequence). The CDR3 DNA sequence: TGTGCCAGCAGCCTCCCGGGGGGGCGCTATGGCTACACCTTC. This sequence encodes CASSLPGGRYGYTF.

This clone was seen once. J is TRBJ1-3 and V is TRBV5-6; D is ambiguous. The CDR3 loop spans 11 amino acids. Trimming pared 3 bases from V and 9 bases from J, leaving 7 bases between. CDR1 is SGHDT, CDR2 YYEEEE, per germline. This chain's CDR3 is CASSYTTTIYF. DNA for the CDR3: TGTGCCAGCAGCTACACTACCACCATATATTTT.

The chain joins TRBV9 to TRBJ2-7; 7 bases agree with TRBD1. Unmatched junction bases numbered 8, after V lost 4 bases and J lost 4 bases. This CDR3 has 14 residues. Germline V gene data show CDR1 as SGDLS and CDR2 as YYNGEE. The CDR3 region is CASSHTGQNYEQYF. CDR3 DNA sequence: TGTGCCAGCAGCCATACGGGACAGAATTACGAGCAGTACTTC.

The chain combines TRBV5-8 with TRBJ1-1, with D perhaps TRBD1 (5 bases). From germline, CDR1 is SGHTS and CDR2 YDEGEE. Trimming left V 0 bases short and J 0 bases short, with 12 bases between. The CDR3 contains 16 residues. CDR3 sequence: CASSLVFGTLNTEAFF. The CDR3 DNA sequence: TGTGCCAGCAGCTTGGTATTTGGGACTTTGAACACTGAAGCTTTCTTT.

The chain links TRBV5-1 to TRBJ1-1; 7 bases are shared with TRBD1. The junction had 8 bases not matched to a gene; V was cut back by 4 bases and J by 5 bases. The CDR3 has 14 amino acids. Germline V gene sequence: CDR1 SGHRS, CDR2 YFSETQ. The CDR3 sequence is CASSPTQGRTEAFF. The DNA for the CDR3 is TGCGCCAGCAGCCCGACACAGGGGAGGACTGAAGCTTTCTTT.

The rearrangement joins TRBV11-2 to TRBJ1-6, with D possibly matching TRBD1 (6 bases). Germline V CDR1 and CDR2: SGHAT, FQNNGV. Trimming took off 2 bases at V and 7 bases at J, with 15 bases between the two ends. There are 16 residues in the CDR3. The CDR3 nucleotides are TGTGCCAGCAGCTTACTCAGGGGTGGCTTGAATTCACCCCTCCACTTT. As protein: CASSLLRGGLNSPLHF. Based on the CDR3 plus reference TRBV11-2 and TRBJ1-6, the full variable domain is EAGVAQSPRYKIIEKRQSVAFWCNPISGHATLYWYQQILGQGPKLLIQFQNNGVVDDSQLPKDRFSAERLKGVDSTLKIQPAKLEDSAVYLCASSLLRGGLNSPLHFGNGTRLTVT.

The chain combines TRBV7-4 with TRBJ1-4; the D gene is possibly TRBD1 (6 bases). With 1 base removed from V and 0 bases from J, the gap between germline ends came to 18 bases. The length of the CDR3 is 19 residues. CDR1 SGHVT and CDR2 SQSDAQ come from the germline V gene. The CDR3 is CASSLESGTPNATNEKLFF. The DNA of the CDR3 is TGTGCCAGCAGCTTAGAGTCTGGGACACCAAACGCAACTAATGAAAAACTGTTTTTT. The full variable domain, in which reference TRBV7-4 and TRBJ1-4 provide the parts outside the CDR3, is GAGVSQSPRYKVAKRGRDVALRCDSISGHVTLYWYRQTLGQGSEVLTYSQSDAQRDKSGRPSGRFSAERPERSVSTLKIQRTEQGDSAVYLCASSLESGTPNATNEKLFFGSGTQLSVL.

The chain joins TRBV19 to TRBJ2-7; TRBD1 matches 8 bases. This CDR3 spans 14 amino acids. Germline assignment: CDR1 LNHDA and CDR2 SQIVND (reference sequence). After removal of 8 bases from V and 6 bases from J, the junction contained 12 bases not matched to a gene. The CDR3: CASGPTGAGLEQYF. The CDR3 DNA reads as TGTGCCAGTGGACCGACAGGGGCAGGTCTCGAGCAGTACTTC.

J is TRBJ2-1 and V is TRBV5-1; 8 bases map to TRBD2. V lost 0 bases to trimming and J lost 2 bases; unmatched junction nucleotides: 1. This CDR3 is built from 15 residues. Germline V gene data show CDR1 as SGHRS and CDR2 as YFSETQ. Here the CDR3 DNA reads TGCGCCAGCAGCTTGGGGCGGGGGGCCTACAATGAGCAGTTCTTC. The encoded protein is CASSLGRGAYNEQFF.

J is TRBJ1-1 and V is TRBV10-2; D call uncertain. Trimming left V 7 bases short and J 8 bases short, with 14 bases between. Per germline, CDR1 WSHSY and CDR2 SAAADI. The CDR3 consists of 12 residues. The CDR3 DNA reads TGCGCCAGCACCGCGGAGGGCCCCGAAGCTTTCTTT. The encoded protein is CASTAEGPEAFF.

This chain connects TRBV5-6 to TRBJ2-7, with TRBD2 as a possible D gene (6 bases). The V gene lost 6 bases and the J gene lost 5 bases, with 18 bases spanning the gap. The CDR3 has 14 amino acids. CDR1 SGHDT and CDR2 YYEEEE come from the germline V gene. The CDR3, as DNA: TGTGCCAGCAACCAAGCGGGCTCCCGGCACGAGCAGTACTTC. Translated, it gives CASNQAGSRHEQYF.

The chain has TRBV7-9 and TRBJ2-7, with 7 bases identical to TRBD2. Per germline, CDR1 SEHNR and CDR2 FQNEAQ (reference sequence). The CDR3 runs to 16 residues. J was trimmed by 4 bases and V by 3 bases; bases with no gene match: 12. CDR3 in amino acids: CASSFGDRDYDYEQYF. The DNA for the CDR3 is TGTGCCAGCAGCTTTGGGGACCGGGACTATGATTACGAGCAGTACTTC.

The CDR3 reads CSVEGQGAWGYTF. The CDR3 bases are TGCAGCGTTGAAGGCCAGGGGGCGTGGGGCTACACCTTC. The V and J genes are TRBV29-1 and TRBJ1-2; 8 nucleotides line up with TRBD1. The CDR3 is made up of 13 amino acids. Germline CDR1 SQVTM, CDR2 ANQGSEA. V shed 1 base and J 8 bases; nucleotides not matched to a gene: 6.

V gene TRBV11-2 combines with J gene TRBJ1-1; the D gene is possibly TRBD1 (6 bases). The CDR3 has 13 amino acids. The V gene's germline CDR1 is SGHAT and CDR2 FQNNGV. The V and J ends lost 2 bases and 3 bases respectively, with 7 bases between them. As DNA, the CDR3 is TGTGCCAGCAGCTTAAGACAGGACACTGAAGCTTTCTTT. Amino acids: CASSLRQDTEAFF.

J is TRBJ1-1 and V is TRBV5-8, with D perhaps TRBD1 (5 bases). The CDR3 covers 15 residues. The V and J ends lost 0 bases and 4 bases respectively, with 13 bases between them. CDR1 is SGHTS, CDR2 YDEGEE, per germline. CDR3 in DNA: TGTGCCAGCAGCTTGGCCCCGCAGGGCGGCACTGAAGCTTTCTTT. Its translation is CASSLAPQGGTEAFF.

V usage is TRBV2 and J usage is TRBJ1-6; D remains unclear. Germline V CDR1 and CDR2: SNHLY, FYNNEI. The length of the CDR3 is 12 residues. Trimming shortened V by 6 bases and J by 10 bases, and 10 bases separated the two germline ends. CDR3 sequence: CASRRGGSPLHF. DNA for the CDR3: TGTGCCAGCAGGCGGGGAGGCTCACCCCTCCACTTT.

This rearrangement joins TRBV21-1 to TRBJ1-2. TRBV21-1 is labeled a pseudogene. This CDR3 spans 13 amino acids. In DNA, the CDR3 is TGTGCCAGCTGGGAGGGATTAAACTATGGCTACACCTTC. Amino acid sequence: CASWEGLNYGYTF.

This chain links TRBV11-2 with TRBJ1-1; D is ambiguous. CDR1 is SGHAT, CDR2 FQNNGV, per germline. This CDR3 has 11 amino acids. The germline V and J ends were trimmed by 5 bases and 2 bases, with 3 bases remaining between them. CDR3 bases: TGTGCCAGCAGCCTTAACACTGAAGCTTTCTTT. This encodes CASSLNTEAFF.

The rearrangement links TRBV27 to TRBJ2-7; maybe TRBD1 (5 bases). Germline V lookup: CDR1 MNHEY, CDR2 SMNVEV (reference sequence). This CDR3 is built from 15 residues. The V and J ends lost 2 bases and 0 bases respectively, with 11 bases between them. The DNA of the CDR3 is TGTGCCAGCAGTTTAAAAGGACACCCCTCCTACGAGCAGTACTTC. Translation: CASSLKGHPSYEQYF.

V usage is TRBV29-1 and J usage is TRBJ2-3; tentatively, D is TRBD1 (6 bases). Trimming took off 8 bases at V and 3 bases at J, with 15 bases between the two ends. The CDR3 loop spans 13 amino acids. In germline, CDR1 is SQVTM, CDR2 ANQGSEA. The CDR3 is CSFQGSLTDTQYF. The CDR3 DNA follows: TGCAGCTTCCAGGGGTCCTTAACAGATACGCAGTATTTT.

The chain is built from TRBV11-3 and TRBJ1-1, with TRBD1 as a possible D gene (5 bases). Trimming removed 3 bases from V and 0 bases from J, with 5 bases in between. CDR1 is SGHNT, CDR2 YENEEA, per germline. This CDR3 spans 13 amino acids. The CDR3: CASSLTVNTEAFF. CDR3 in DNA: TGTGCCAGCAGCTTGACAGTGAACACTGAAGCTTTCTTT.

The table lists this clone with a few counts. V gene TRBV2 combines with J gene TRBJ2-1; 8 bases line up with TRBD2. Trimming at V came to 11 bases and at J to 0 bases, leaving 9 bases not matched to a gene. CDR3 length: 15 amino acids. In germline, CDR1 is SNHLY, CDR2 FYNNEI. The CDR3 is CAGQLAVSSYNEQFF. The CDR3 DNA reads TGTGCCGGACAACTAGCGGTGAGCTCCTACAATGAGCAGTTCTTC.

The CDR3 spells CASRTQGGSYEQYF. In nucleotides, the CDR3 is TGTGCCAGCAGAACACAGGGGGGGTCCTACGAGCAGTACTTC. The chain employs TRBV2 and TRBJ2-7, with D possibly being TRBD1 (8 bases). The germline gives CDR1 SNHLY, CDR2 FYNNEI. Trimming took 6 bases from V and 1 from J, leaving 13 bases between them. The CDR3 contains 14 residues.